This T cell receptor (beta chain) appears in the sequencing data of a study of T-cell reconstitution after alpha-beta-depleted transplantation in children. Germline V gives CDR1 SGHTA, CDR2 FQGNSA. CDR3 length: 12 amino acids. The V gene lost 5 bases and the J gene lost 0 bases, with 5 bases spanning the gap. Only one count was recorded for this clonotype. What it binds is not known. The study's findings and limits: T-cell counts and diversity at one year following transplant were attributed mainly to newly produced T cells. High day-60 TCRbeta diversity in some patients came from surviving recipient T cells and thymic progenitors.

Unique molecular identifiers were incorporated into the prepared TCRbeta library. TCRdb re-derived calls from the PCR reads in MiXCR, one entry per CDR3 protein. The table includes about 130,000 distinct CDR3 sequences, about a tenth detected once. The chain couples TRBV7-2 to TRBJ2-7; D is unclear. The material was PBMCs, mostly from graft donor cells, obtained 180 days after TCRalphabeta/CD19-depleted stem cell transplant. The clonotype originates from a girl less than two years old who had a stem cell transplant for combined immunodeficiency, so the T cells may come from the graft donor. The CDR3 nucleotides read TGTGCCAGCAGCGCCCACTCCTACGAGCAGTACTTC. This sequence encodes CASSAHSYEQYF.